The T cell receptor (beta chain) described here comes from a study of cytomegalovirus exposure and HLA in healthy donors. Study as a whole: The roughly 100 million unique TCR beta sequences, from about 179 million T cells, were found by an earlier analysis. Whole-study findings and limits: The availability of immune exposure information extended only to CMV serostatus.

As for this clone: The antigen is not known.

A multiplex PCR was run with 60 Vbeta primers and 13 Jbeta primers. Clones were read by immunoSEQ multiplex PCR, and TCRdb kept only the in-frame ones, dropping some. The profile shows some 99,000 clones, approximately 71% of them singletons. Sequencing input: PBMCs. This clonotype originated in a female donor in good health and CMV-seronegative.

As DNA, the CDR3 is TGTGCCTGGAGTAGGGGGTATGAGCAGTTCTTC. Protein product: CAWSRGYEQFF. The chain employs TRBV30 and TRBJ2-1; TRBD1 is a possible D gene (6 bases). Germline V gene data show CDR1 as GTSNPN and CDR2 as SVGIG (reference sequence). Trimming took 2 bases from V and 8 from J, leaving 7 bases between them. The CDR3 length is 11 residues.